Listed below are T cell receptor beta chains from one sample, sequenced in a study of T cell repertoires in cytomegalovirus infection. TCRdb itself ran the reads through MiXCR, one entry per CDR3 protein. Of over 100,000 distinct CDR3 sequences detected, roughly 30% appear once; the ten largest clones hold roughly 77%. No antigen is known for these receptors. The starting material was CD8+ T cells from cultured PBMCs, obtained from culture after CMV antigen stimulation. The receptors were gathered from a human donor in good health (CMV status not recorded). Some clones in this sample may be carry-over from other donors' samples. Each CDR3 is given with its conserved first and last residue. D genes are given only for firm matches. Clone size is given for some rows only: seen once, a few or many times, or a class if the clone is expanded.

CDR3aa: CASSLMLQGPYNEQFF; CDR3nt: TGTGCCAGCAGCTTGATGTTGCAGGGGCCATACAATGAGCAGTTCTTC; j_gene: TRBJ2-1; abundance: -; d_gene: -; v_gene: TRBV5-6
CDR3aa: CASRTGPYTGELFF; CDR3nt: TGTGCCAGCAGGACAGGACCCTACACCGGGGAGCTGTTTTTT; j_gene: TRBJ2-2; abundance: few; d_gene: -; v_gene: TRBV5-6
CDR3aa: CASRPTGWETQYF; CDR3nt: TGTGCCAGCAGGCCGACAGGGTGGGAGACCCAGTACTTC; j_gene: TRBJ2-5; abundance: few; d_gene: TRBD1; v_gene: TRBV6-1
CDR3aa: CASSEEAGGASGYTF; CDR3nt: TGTGCCAGCAGTGAAGAGGCAGGGGGCGCGAGTGGCTACACCTTC; j_gene: TRBJ1-2; abundance: -; d_gene: TRBD1; v_gene: TRBV6-1
CDR3aa: CASSDVTNQPQHF; CDR3nt: TGTGCCAGCAGTGACGTAACCAATCAGCCCCAGCATTTT; j_gene: TRBJ1-5; abundance: many; d_gene: -; v_gene: TRBV2
CDR3aa: CSASPDTGTGASYEQYF; CDR3nt: TGCAGTGCTAGCCCGGACACCGGGACAGGGGCCTCCTACGAGCAGTACTTC; j_gene: TRBJ2-7; abundance: many; d_gene: TRBD1; v_gene: TRBV20-1
CDR3aa: CASSYGQGAAYNEQFF; CDR3nt: TGTGCCAGCAGTTACGGGCAGGGGGCCGCATACAATGAGCAGTTCTTC; j_gene: TRBJ2-1; abundance: many; d_gene: TRBD1; v_gene: TRBV6-5
CDR3aa: CASSAFSGNTEAFF; CDR3nt: TGTGCCAGCAGCGCTTTCTCCGGGAACACTGAAGCTTTCTTT; j_gene: TRBJ1-1; abundance: few; d_gene: -; v_gene: TRBV7-8
CDR3aa: CASSHRGWNTEAFF; CDR3nt: TGTGCCAGCAGCCACAGGGGCTGGAACACTGAAGCTTTCTTT; j_gene: TRBJ1-1; abundance: -; d_gene: TRBD1; v_gene: TRBV6-1
CDR3aa: CASGHYAYEQYF; CDR3nt: TGTGCCAGCGGGCACTACGCCTACGAGCAGTACTTC; j_gene: TRBJ2-7; abundance: -; d_gene: -; v_gene: TRBV27
CDR3aa: CASSQEPYQADTQYF; CDR3nt: TGTGCCAGCAGCCAAGAACCCTATCAGGCAGATACGCAGTATTTT; j_gene: TRBJ2-3; abundance: -; d_gene: -; v_gene: TRBV3-1
CDR3aa: CASSYGTGGYEQYF; CDR3nt: TGTGCCAGCAGTTACGGGACAGGGGGCTACGAGCAGTACTTC; j_gene: TRBJ2-7; abundance: -; d_gene: TRBD1; v_gene: TRBV6-5
CDR3aa: CASSQGVMGASVRGYGYTF; CDR3nt: TGCGCCAGCAGCCAAGGTGTAATGGGGGCTTCGGTTAGGGGCTATGGCTACACCTTC; j_gene: TRBJ1-2; abundance: few; d_gene: -; v_gene: TRBV4-1
CDR3aa: CASSEEVGGFYDTQYF; CDR3nt: TGTGCCAGCAGTGAAGAAGTGGGGGGGTTTTATGATACGCAGTATTTT; j_gene: TRBJ2-3; abundance: few; d_gene: TRBD2; v_gene: TRBV6-1
CDR3aa: CASSQDQGYEQYF; CDR3nt: TGCGCCAGCAGCCAAGATCAGGGCTACGAGCAGTACTTC; j_gene: TRBJ2-7; abundance: -; d_gene: -; v_gene: TRBV4-1
CDR3aa: CASSTRPDRAGEKLFF; CDR3nt: TGTGCCAGCAGCACACGACCTGATAGGGCGGGGGAAAAACTGTTTTTT; j_gene: TRBJ1-4; abundance: few; d_gene: -; v_gene: TRBV4-2
CDR3aa: CASSLDADRVGLPGELFF; CDR3nt: TGTGCCAGCAGCTTAGATGCTGACAGGGTCGGGCTTCCCGGGGAGCTGTTTTTT; j_gene: TRBJ2-2; abundance: -; d_gene: TRBD1; v_gene: TRBV11-2
CDR3aa: CASTPDGYYGYTF; CDR3nt: TGTGCCAGCACTCCCGACGGCTACTATGGCTACACCTTC; j_gene: TRBJ1-2; abundance: few; d_gene: -; v_gene: TRBV6-6
CDR3aa: CASRVLARQGTFGAAGELFF; CDR3nt: TGTGCCAGCAGAGTTCTGGCGAGACAGGGAACTTTCGGTGCGGCCGGGGAGCTGTTTTTT; j_gene: TRBJ2-2; abundance: -; d_gene: TRBD1; v_gene: TRBV12-3/TRBV12-4
CDR3aa: CASSLGGDVGTAFF; CDR3nt: TGTGCCAGCAGCTTAGGGGGTGACGTCGGGACGGCTTTCTTT; j_gene: TRBJ1-1; abundance: -; d_gene: -; v_gene: TRBV7-9
CDR3aa: CASSPSHTLEFTGELFF; CDR3nt: TGTGCCAGCAGCCCTAGTCACACTCTGGAATTCACCGGGGAGCTGTTTTTT; j_gene: TRBJ2-2; abundance: many; d_gene: -; v_gene: TRBV7-6
CDR3aa: CASSPATGVWTEAFF; CDR3nt: TGTGCCAGCAGCCCAGCGACAGGGGTTTGGACTGAAGCTTTCTTT; j_gene: TRBJ1-1; abundance: -; d_gene: TRBD1; v_gene: TRBV7-9
CDR3aa: CASREGNQPQHF; CDR3nt: TGTGCCAGCCGGGAAGGCAACCAGCCCCAGCATTTT; j_gene: TRBJ1-5; abundance: -; d_gene: -; v_gene: TRBV6-1
CDR3aa: CASSLTPTGTYEQYF; CDR3nt: TGTGCCAGCAGCTTAACCCCGACAGGAACCTACGAGCAGTACTTC; j_gene: TRBJ2-7; abundance: -; d_gene: -; v_gene: TRBV7-9
CDR3aa: CASSLAGTAYNEQFF; CDR3nt: TGTGCCAGCAGTCTCGCCGGGACAGCTTACAATGAGCAGTTCTTC; j_gene: TRBJ2-1; abundance: few; d_gene: TRBD1; v_gene: TRBV27
CDR3aa: CSVEEGARGGTQYF; CDR3nt: TGCAGCGTTGAAGAGGGGGCCAGGGGGGGGACCCAGTACTTC; j_gene: TRBJ2-5; abundance: -; d_gene: -; v_gene: TRBV29-1
CDR3aa: CASSISGELYEQYF; CDR3nt: TGTGCCAGCAGCATTAGCGGGGAACTCTACGAGCAGTACTTC; j_gene: TRBJ2-7; abundance: -; d_gene: TRBD2; v_gene: TRBV7-6
CDR3aa: CASTTGAGWGEQYF; CDR3nt: TGTGCCAGTACCACTGGAGCGGGTTGGGGCGAGCAGTACTTC; j_gene: TRBJ2-7; abundance: -; d_gene: -; v_gene: TRBV19
CDR3aa: CASSSTGTALMNTEAFF; CDR3nt: TGTGCCAGCAGCTCAACCGGGACAGCCCTAATGAACACTGAAGCTTTCTTT; j_gene: TRBJ1-1; abundance: few; d_gene: TRBD1; v_gene: TRBV5-6
CDR3aa: CASSLEAGGTQETQYF; CDR3nt: TGTGCCAGCAGCTTAGAAGCGGGGGGGACCCAAGAGACCCAGTACTTC; j_gene: TRBJ2-5; abundance: -; d_gene: TRBD2; v_gene: TRBV7-9
CDR3aa: CASSLEGGSGYEQYF; CDR3nt: TGTGCCAGCAGCTTAGAGGGGGGCTCGGGGTACGAGCAGTACTTC; j_gene: TRBJ2-7; abundance: -; d_gene: -; v_gene: TRBV7-8
CDR3aa: CASSFDLAATETQYF; CDR3nt: TGTGCCAGCAGCTTCGACCTAGCGGCAACAGAGACCCAGTACTTC; j_gene: TRBJ2-5; abundance: many; d_gene: TRBD2; v_gene: TRBV11-2
CDR3aa: CASSFIVDTQYF; CDR3nt: TGTGCCAGCAGCTTTATTGTCGATACGCAGTATTTT; j_gene: TRBJ2-3; abundance: -; d_gene: -; v_gene: TRBV5-6
CDR3aa: CASRLGSYEQYF; CDR3nt: TGTGCCAGCAGGCTTGGGTCCTACGAGCAGTACTTC; j_gene: TRBJ2-7; abundance: -; d_gene: -; v_gene: TRBV25-1
CDR3aa: CASSPGPGLETYEQYF; CDR3nt: TGCGCCAGCAGCCCCGGCCCGGGACTAGAAACCTACGAGCAGTACTTC; j_gene: TRBJ2-7; abundance: -; d_gene: TRBD2; v_gene: TRBV5-1
CDR3aa: CASSTDRNSIYGYTF; CDR3nt: TGTGCCAGTAGTACAGACAGGAATAGTATTTATGGCTACACCTTC; j_gene: TRBJ1-2; abundance: -; d_gene: -; v_gene: TRBV19
CDR3aa: CASREGQSNTEAFF; CDR3nt: TGTGCCAGCAGGGAAGGACAGTCGAACACTGAAGCTTTCTTT; j_gene: TRBJ1-1; abundance: -; d_gene: -; v_gene: TRBV2